The T cell receptor (beta chain) described here comes from a study of T-cell memory formation after mild COVID-19. Across the study: Largely, the TCR clusters proved donor specific.

Trimming stripped 7 bases from V and 3 bases from J, with 21 bases between. This CDR3 contains 16 residues. Germline V gives CDR1 MNHNS, CDR2 SASEGT. Constant-segment-primed 5'RACE gave TCR alpha and TCR beta cDNA libraries with sample barcodes and UMIs. TCRdb independently ran MiXCR on the 5' RACE reads; one entry per CDR3 protein. The table records some 43,000 distinct CDR3 sequences, over 5% of them present only once. Study-level results: Second-wave clones reaching peak frequency on day 37 lacked confirmed SARS-CoV-2 specificity. Cross-reactive memory appears to have joined, as suggested by some responding clones showing up in pre-infection memory.

This clonotype was observed many times. Its antigen is still unknown. This rearrangement joins TRBV6-1 to TRBJ1-2; no clear D gene. Sequenced material: PBMCs or a T cell subset sorted from them (not recorded which). The clonotype comes from an adult who had mild COVID-19 (a few samples of this study predate the infection). Cell type and time point are not known. CDR3 DNA: TGTGCCAGCATGGACTTTCGGTCATTTGCCGACTATGGCTACACCTTC. This gives the protein CASMDFRSFADYGYTF.